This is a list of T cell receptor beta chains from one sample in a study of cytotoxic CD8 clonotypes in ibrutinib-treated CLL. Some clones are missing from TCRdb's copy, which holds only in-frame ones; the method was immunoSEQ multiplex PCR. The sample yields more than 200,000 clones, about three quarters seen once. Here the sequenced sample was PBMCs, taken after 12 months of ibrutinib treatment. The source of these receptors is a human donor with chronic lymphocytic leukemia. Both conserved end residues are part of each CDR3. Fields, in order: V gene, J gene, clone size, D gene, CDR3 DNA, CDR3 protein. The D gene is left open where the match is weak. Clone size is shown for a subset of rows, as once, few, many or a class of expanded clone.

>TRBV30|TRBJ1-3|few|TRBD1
TGTGCCTGGAGTCCCATCGCGACAGGGGAATCCAAGTTT
CAWSPIATGESKF
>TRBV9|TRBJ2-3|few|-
TGTGCCAGCAGCCCACTACAGAGGGCAGATACGCAGTATTTT
CASSPLQRADTQYF
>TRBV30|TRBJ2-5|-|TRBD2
TGTGCCTGGAGTGTCGACGTAGCGGGGGCAGGGGAGACCCAGTACTTC
CAWSVDVAGAGETQYF
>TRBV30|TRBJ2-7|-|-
TGTGCCTGGAGTGTCGGGAACCCCTACGAGCAGTACTTC
CAWSVGNPYEQYF
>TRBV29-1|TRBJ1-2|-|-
TGCAGCGTTGAAGATTGGCCCATAGGGAATGGCTACACCTTC
CSVEDWPIGNGYTF
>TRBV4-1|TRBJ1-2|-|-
TGCGCCAGCAGCCAAGGACCCGGTGGGGTGGCGAACTATGGCTACACCTTC
CASSQGPGGVANYGYTF
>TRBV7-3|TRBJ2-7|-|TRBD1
TGTGCCAGCAGCGGGAGACAGGGCTCTGGGGAGCAGTACTTC
CASSGRQGSGEQYF
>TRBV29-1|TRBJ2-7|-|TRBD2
TGCAGCGTTGATAAAGCGGGAGGCCTCGAGCAGTACTTC
CSVDKAGGLEQYF
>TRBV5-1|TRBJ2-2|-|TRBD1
TGCGCCAGCAGCTCCGGGACAGCCACCGGGGAGCTGTTTTTT
CASSSGTATGELFF
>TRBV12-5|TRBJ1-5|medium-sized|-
TGTGCTAGTGGTTTGGACCTCCTGACAGGAACAAATCAGCCCCAGCATTTT
CASGLDLLTGTNQPQHF
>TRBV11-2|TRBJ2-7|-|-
TGTGCCAGCAGCTCGACCACGACAGGCTACGAGCAGTACTTC
CASSSTTTGYEQYF
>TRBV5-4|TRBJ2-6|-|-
TGTGCCAGCATCAAGGACGGGCCCTCCTCTGGGGCCAACGTCCTGACTTTC
CASIKDGPSSGANVLTF
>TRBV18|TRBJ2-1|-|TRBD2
TGTGCCAGCTCCGATGGGAGCGGGAGAAGCTCCTACAATGAGCAGTTCTTC
CASSDGSGRSSYNEQFF
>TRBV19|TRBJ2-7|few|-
TGTGCCACCGCCCGGGGGCCCATACAGGGTATTGACTACGAGCAGTACTTC
CATARGPIQGIDYEQYF
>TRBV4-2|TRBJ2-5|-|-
TGTGCCAGCAGCCAAGATCGGAGGGGCCGAGAGACCCAGTACTTC
CASSQDRRGRETQYF
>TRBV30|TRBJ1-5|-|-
TGTGCCTGGAGTGCCCGGACCGTACTTGATAGCAATCAGCCCCAGCATTTT
CAWSARTVLDSNQPQHF
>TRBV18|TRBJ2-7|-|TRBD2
TGTGCCAGCTCACGAGGGACTAGCGGGAGGAACTCCTACGAGCAGTACTTC
CASSRGTSGRNSYEQYF
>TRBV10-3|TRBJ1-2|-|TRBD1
TGTGCCATCAGTGAGTTACCAACAGGGGATCGTGGCTACACCTTC
CAISELPTGDRGYTF
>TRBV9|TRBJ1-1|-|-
TGTGCCAGCAGCGTAGACCCGGGGTTGAACACTGAAGCTTTCTTT
CASSVDPGLNTEAFF
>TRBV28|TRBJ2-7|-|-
TGTGCCAGCACTACAGGGACCTACGAGCAGTACTTC
CASTTGTYEQYF
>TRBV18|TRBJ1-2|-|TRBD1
TGTGCCAGCTCTCCTGACAGGGACGTTCATGGCTACACCTTC
CASSPDRDVHGYTF
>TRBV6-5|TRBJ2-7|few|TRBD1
TGTGCCAGCAGGAACACAGGGGAACGGGGCGAGCAGTACTTC
CASRNTGERGEQYF
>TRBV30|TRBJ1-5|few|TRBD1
TGTGCCTGGAGTGCGGGGACAGGGGGAGGCAATCAGCCCCAGCATTTT
CAWSAGTGGGNQPQHF
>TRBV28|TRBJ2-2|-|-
TGTGCCAGCAGTCTCAGGGGTTTTCACACCGGGGAGCTGTTTTTT
CASSLRGFHTGELFF
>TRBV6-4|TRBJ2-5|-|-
TGTGCCAGCAGCCGGGACTCGGGGGAGACCCAGTACTTC
CASSRDSGETQYF
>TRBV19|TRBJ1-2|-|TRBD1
TGTGCCAGCCGAGCCGACAGGGACAACTATGGCTACACCTTC
CASRADRDNYGYTF
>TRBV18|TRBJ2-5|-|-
TGTGCCAGCTCACCAATGAAAGGGCGGGAGACCCAGTACTTC
CASSPMKGRETQYF
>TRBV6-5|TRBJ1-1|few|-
TGTGCCAGCAGGAGGGGCACTGAAGCTTTCTTT
CASRRGTEAFF
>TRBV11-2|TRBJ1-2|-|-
TGTGCCAGCAGCTTAGATCGCACAGCGCACTATGGCTACACCTTC
CASSLDRTAHYGYTF
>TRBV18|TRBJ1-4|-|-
TGTGCCAGCTCACCATCGCAAAATGAAAAACTGTTTTTT
CASSPSQNEKLFF
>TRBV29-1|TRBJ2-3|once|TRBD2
TGCAGCGTTGATGGTGGTAGAGCGGGGGGGCCAGATACGCAGTATTTT
CSVDGGRAGGPDTQYF
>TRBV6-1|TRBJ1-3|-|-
TGTGCCAGCAGTTCTCAGGGGATCGGAAACACCATATATTTT
CASSSQGIGNTIYF
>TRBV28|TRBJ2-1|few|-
TGTGCCAGCAGCCTGTTTGCCGAGCAGTTCTTC
CASSLFAEQFF
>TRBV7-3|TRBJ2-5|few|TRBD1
TGTGCCAGCAGCCGCCGACAGGGGAAGATAGAGACCCAGTACTTC
CASSRRQGKIETQYF
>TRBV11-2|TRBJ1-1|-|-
TGTGCCAGCAGCTTAGATCTGACCTCGAACACTGAAGCTTTCTTT
CASSLDLTSNTEAFF
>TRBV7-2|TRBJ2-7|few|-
TGTGCCAGCAGCTTAGTGGGCCAGAACTACGAGCAGTACTTC
CASSLVGQNYEQYF
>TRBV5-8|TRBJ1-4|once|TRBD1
TGTGCCAGCAGCCCGGACAGGGCTAATGAAAAACTGTTTTTT
CASSPDRANEKLFF
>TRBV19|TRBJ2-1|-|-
TGTGCCAGTAGCCCGTCCTGGGGTAAGCAGTTCTTC
CASSPSWGKQFF
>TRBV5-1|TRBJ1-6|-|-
TGCGCCAGCAGCTCTGGCAGCCAGTCGAATAATTCACCCCTCCACTTT
CASSSGSQSNNSPLHF